This passage covers 7 T cell receptor beta chains from one sample sequenced in a study of T cell responses to AZD1222 COVID-19 vaccine. Sequenced by immunoSEQ multiplex PCR; TCRdb stores in-frame clones only, minus some. The sample has 200,000 to 250,000 clones; approximately 94% are singletons. Sequenced here: peripheral blood, sampled 28 days after the second dose of the MenACWY control vaccine. All receptors come from an adult who received the MenACWY meningococcal vaccine as a control.

The rearrangement joins TRBV12-5 to TRBJ2-1; D may be TRBD2 (5 bases). V lost 5 bases, J lost 0 bases, and 23 bases lay in between. CDR3 size: 19 residues. Per germline, CDR1 LGHNT and CDR2 FRNRAP. This CDR3 reads CASGRVVGLANNSYNEQFF. Written as DNA, the CDR3 is TGTGCTAGTGGTCGGGTGGTAGGCCTAGCCAATAACTCCTACAATGAGCAGTTCTTC.

The chain is built from TRBV4-1 and TRBJ2-7, with TRBD2 matching 13 bases. The CDR3 has 16 amino acids. The germline CDR1 and CDR2 sequences are MGHRA and YSYEKL. V was clipped by 3 bases and J by 5 bases; unmatched bases: 7. The CDR3 spells CASSQAGTSGNHEQYF. The CDR3 coding sequence is TGCGCCAGCAGCCAGGCCGGGACTAGCGGGAATCACGAGCAGTACTTC.

The chain combines TRBV7-9 with TRBJ2-6; D gene uncertain. There are 16 residues in the CDR3. The germline V gene has CDR1 SEHNR and CDR2 FQNEAQ (reference sequence). The ends were cut back, 2 bases at V and 0 bases at J, with 8 bases in the middle. CDR3 protein: CASSLLPTSGANVLTF. As DNA, the CDR3 is TGTGCCAGCAGCTTATTGCCTACCTCTGGGGCCAACGTCCTGACTTTC.

The chain is built from TRBV5-4 and TRBJ1-1; 8 bases align to TRBD1. The CDR3 is 15 residues long. CDR1 SGHNT and CDR2 YYREEE come from the germline V gene (reference sequence). V shed 3 bases and J 1 base; nucleotides not matched to a gene: 5. The CDR3 loop is CASSSKDRGNTEAFF. In DNA, the CDR3 is TGTGCCAGCAGCTCCAAAGACAGGGGGAACACTGAAGCTTTCTTT.

The V gene is TRBV5-1, the J gene TRBJ2-7; TRBD2 agrees at 11 bases. The CDR3 spans 14 residues. Trimming took 4 bases from V and 6 from J; bases not matched to a gene: 6. In germline, CDR1 is SGHRS, CDR2 YFSETQ. CDR3 DNA: TGCGCCAGCAGCGGCACTAGCGGGGGCCTCGAGCAGTACTTC. This gives the protein CASSGTSGGLEQYF.

V and J are TRBV3-1 (or the pseudogene TRBV3-2) and TRBJ2-7; 10 bases are shared with TRBD2. Germline V gives CDR1 LGHDT, CDR2 YNNKEL (reference sequence). The length of the CDR3 is 14 residues. The ends lost 7 bases at V and 8 bases at J; junction bases unmatched: 11. The CDR3 loop reads CASTLTTSGSQQYF. The CDR3 region has the DNA TGTGCCAGCACACTCACGACTAGCGGGTCCCAGCAGTACTTC.

This chain uses TRBV28 with TRBJ2-7; 7 bases match TRBD1. V shed 4 bases, J shed 4 bases, and the junction held 7 bases outside the gene matches. This CDR3 comprises 14 residues. Germline V lookup: CDR1 MDHEN, CDR2 SYDVKM. The DNA for the CDR3 is TGTGCCAGCAGTTCCGTTCCACAGGGGTACGAGCAGTACTTC. Translated, it gives CASSSVPQGYEQYF.